Presented here are 16 T cell receptor beta chains from one specimen sequenced in a study of shared clonotypes between healthy human individuals. Some clones are missing from TCRdb's copy, which holds only in-frame ones; the method was immunoSEQ multiplex PCR. The sample lists some 1,400,000 clones, around 97% occurring once. The sample was naive CD4+ T cells sorted from blood. Documented subset: CD45RA+ positively selected. The receptors were sampled from a young man in good health.

CDR3 in amino acids: CASSLPKLAGGTHEQYF. The DNA for the CDR3 is TGTGCCAGCAGCTTACCCAAACTAGCGGGAGGGACCCACGAGCAGTACTTC. V usage is TRBV7-2 and J usage is TRBJ2-7, with 13 bases lining up with TRBD2. This CDR3 contains 17 residues. Losses at the gene ends were 2 bases for V and 5 bases for J; bases not matched to a gene: 9. Germline-derived CDR1 and CDR2 are SGHTA and FQGNSA.

V gene TRBV5-1 combines with J gene TRBJ2-1, with D possibly matching TRBD2 (5 bases). V lost 1 base and J lost 0, with 8 bases in between. Germline CDR1 and CDR2: SGHRS and YFSETQ. This CDR3 contains 15 residues. The CDR3 reads CASSLTGISYNEQFF. The CDR3 coding sequence is TGCGCCAGCAGCTTGACCGGGATCTCCTACAATGAGCAGTTCTTC.

Notes on this clone: This sample includes further DNA sequences coding for the same CDR3. In nucleotides, the CDR3 is TGTGCCAGCAGTGAAACTAGCGGGAGAAATGAGCAGTTCTTC. Residues: CASSETSGRNEQFF. The chain carries TRBV2 and TRBJ2-1; 11 bases agree with TRBD2. The germline V gene has CDR1 SNHLY and CDR2 FYNNEI. This CDR3 is built from 14 residues. The V gene end was trimmed by 2 bases and the J gene end by 7 bases; junction bases not matched to a gene: 1.

The chain employs TRBV4-3 and TRBJ2-3, with D unclear. The germline gives CDR1 LGHNA, CDR2 YSLEER. The V and J ends lost 4 bases and 6 bases respectively, with 14 bases between them. CDR3 length: 14 amino acids. The CDR3 loop reads CASSPQVGIDTQYF. Here the CDR3 DNA reads TGCGCCAGCAGCCCCCAGGTGGGCATCGATACGCAGTATTTT.

J is TRBJ1-2 and V is TRBV2, with D possibly matching TRBD1 (6 bases). The CDR3 extends over 11 amino acids. V was clipped by 2 bases and J by 10 bases, with 8 bases between them. Germline values: CDR1 SNHLY, CDR2 FYNNEI. The CDR3 loop is CASSERGDYTF. The CDR3 nucleotides are TGTGCCAGCAGTGAAAGGGGGGACTACACCTTC.

The chain couples TRBV28 to TRBJ1-1; no clear D gene. CDR1 and CDR2 (germline): MDHEN, SYDVKM. The CDR3 spans 13 residues. The germline V and J ends were trimmed by 6 bases and 4 bases, with 12 bases remaining between them. DNA for the CDR3: TGTGCCAGCAGGTATAACAGATTCACTGAAGCTTTCTTT. It yields the protein CASRYNRFTEAFF.

J is TRBJ2-3 and V is TRBV27, with D possibly TRBD1 on 5 matching bases. This CDR3 region has 15 residues. Germline-derived CDR1 and CDR2 are MNHEY and SMNVEV (reference sequence). V lost 5 bases, J lost 6 bases, and 18 bases lay in between. CDR3 DNA sequence: TGTGCCAGCAGTCTGGGGCCCGTCCCCGGGGATACGCAGTATTTT. Its protein product is CASSLGPVPGDTQYF.

V usage is TRBV21-1 and J usage is TRBJ2-4; the listed D gene, TRBD1, was not tested against the DNA. TRBV21-1 is listed as a pseudogene. The CDR3 has 20 residues. CDR3 DNA sequence: TGTGCCAGCAGCAACCAGGACAGTTGCCGCCAAATGTTGGCCAAAAACATTCAGTACTTC. Translated: CASSNQDSCRQMLAKNIQYF.

The rearrangement links TRBV5-4 to TRBJ2-1; no reliable D call. V gave up 0 bases and J gave up 2 bases, with 9 bases separating them. The length of the CDR3 is 15 residues. Looked up from germline, CDR1 is SGHNT and CDR2 is YYREEE (reference sequence). CDR3 residues: CASSLGRSAYNEQFF. The CDR3 coding sequence is TGTGCCAGCAGCTTGGGTCGGTCGGCCTACAATGAGCAGTTCTTC. The full variable domain, completed using reference TRBV5-4 and TRBJ2-1, is ETGVTQSPTHLIKTRGQQVTLRCSSQSGHNTVSWYQQALGQGPQFIFQYYREEENGRGNFPPRFSGLQFPNYSSELNVNALELDDSALYLCASSLGRSAYNEQFFGPGTRLTVL.

J is TRBJ2-7 and V is TRBV27; 8 nucleotides line up with TRBD1. CDR3 size: 16 residues. J gave up 3 bases and V 4 bases, and 11 bases lay outside the gene matches. Germline V gene lookup returns CDR1 MNHEY and CDR2 SMNVEV (reference sequence). The CDR3 region is CASSSLRTGIIYEQYF. CDR3 bases: TGTGCCAGCAGTTCGCTTCGGACAGGGATAATCTACGAGCAGTACTTC.

About this clone itself: The sample has other DNA sequences that encode this CDR3 too. This chain joins TRBV9 and TRBJ1-1; D not certain. Trimming stripped 1 base from V and 1 base from J, with 5 bases between. Per the germline V gene, CDR1 is SGDLS and CDR2 is YYNGEE. The CDR3 is 13 amino acids. Here the CDR3 reads CASSVRGNTEAFF. The CDR3 coding sequence is TGTGCCAGCAGCGTACGGGGGAACACTGAAGCTTTCTTT.

V is TRBV7-3 and J is TRBJ1-5, with a possible D match to TRBD1 (6 bases). The CDR3 totals 14 residues. V was clipped by 2 bases and J by 6 bases, with 11 bases between them. Looked up from germline, CDR1 is SGHTA and CDR2 is FQGTGA. CDR3 nucleotides: TGTGCCAGCAGCTTACAGGGGCCGGGTCAGCCCCAGCATTTT. Its protein is CASSLQGPGQPQHF.

In this sample, this clone turned up once. J is TRBJ2-1 and V is TRBV11-3; 14 bases agree with TRBD2. The length of the CDR3 is 18 residues. The ends lost 4 bases at V and 7 bases at J; junction bases unmatched: 12. Germline V gene sequence: CDR1 SGHNT, CDR2 YENEEA. CDR3 DNA: TGTGCCAGCAGCTCGGGTCCCGGGACTAGCGGGAGTGATAATGAGCAGTTCTTC. Amino acids: CASSSGPGTSGSDNEQFF.

The rearrangement joins TRBV30 to TRBJ1-2; D is ambiguous. In germline, CDR1 is GTSNPN, CDR2 SVGIG (reference sequence). The germline V and J ends were trimmed by 4 bases and 8 bases, with 17 bases remaining between them. The CDR3 is made up of 13 amino acids. CDR3 nucleotides: TGTGCCTGGACTAACTCCGGACTCGGGGGCTACACCTTC. This encodes CAWTNSGLGGYTF.

V usage is TRBV2 and J usage is TRBJ2-1; 13 bases line up with TRBD2. V lost 7 bases to trimming and J lost 9 bases; unmatched junction nucleotides: 9. The CDR3 consists of 15 residues. Germline assignment: CDR1 SNHLY and CDR2 FYNNEI. The CDR3 loop reads CASTELAGGLGEQFF. CDR3 in DNA: TGTGCCAGCACCGAACTAGCGGGAGGGCTGGGTGAGCAGTTCTTC. Full variable domain (outside the CDR3, taken from reference TRBV2 and TRBJ2-1): EPEVTQTPSHQVTQMGQEVILRCVPISNHLYFYWYRQILGQKVEFLVSFYNNEISEKSEIFDDQFSVERPDGSNFTLKIRSTKLEDSAMYFCASTELAGGLGEQFFGPGTRLTVL.

The genes are TRBV11-2 and TRBJ1-1; D perhaps matches TRBD1 (6 bases). V was trimmed by 1 base and J by 9 bases, leaving 9 bases between them. Germline assignment: CDR1 SGHAT and CDR2 FQNNGV. The CDR3 runs to 12 residues. The CDR3 here is CASSLVGGKAFF. CDR3 nucleotides: TGTGCCAGCAGCTTAGTAGGGGGAAAAGCTTTCTTT.